The 16 T cell receptor beta chains below all came from one sample that was sequenced in a study of blood T cell repertoires in COVID-19. Profiling relied on immunoSEQ multiplex PCR, and the TCRdb table lists in-frame clones only, not all of them. The sample holds around 110,000 clones; 70% to 90% are singletons and the top ten take 5.5% to 8%. Sequencing used peripheral blood. These receptor sequences come from a man aged 50 to 59 with active or convalescent COVID-19.

This rearrangement joins TRBV6-2 or TRBV6-3 to TRBJ2-1; 10 nucleotides align to TRBD2. V lost 0 bases to trimming and J lost 7 bases; unmatched junction nucleotides: 6. The CDR3 totals 16 residues. Germline lookup yields CDR1 MNHEY and CDR2 SVGEGT. CDR3 loop: CASSYSRTSGRNEQFF. CDR3 DNA sequence: TGTGCCAGCAGTTACTCCCGGACTAGCGGAAGAAATGAGCAGTTCTTC.

This chain uses TRBV6-5 with TRBJ2-2, with D possibly TRBD2 on 5 matching bases. V lost 7 bases, J lost 5 bases, and 11 bases lay in between. Germline V gives CDR1 MNHEY, CDR2 SVGAGI. The CDR3 is 13 residues long. CDR3 residues: CASTRTGTGELFF. Written as DNA, the CDR3 is TGTGCCAGCACCCGGACGGGGACCGGGGAGCTGTTTTTT.

This chain links TRBV6-5 with TRBJ1-5; the D gene is possibly TRBD1 (5 bases). Germline-derived CDR1 and CDR2 are MNHEY and SVGAGI. The CDR3 has 15 amino acids. V shed 6 bases and J shed 3 bases, with 15 bases lying between them. The DNA of the CDR3 is TGTGCCAGCAGCTTGACAGCCAGCTACAATCAGCCCCAGCATTTT. This sequence encodes CASSLTASYNQPQHF.

CDR3 protein: CASSPIQLNTEAFF. Here the CDR3 DNA reads TGTGCCAGCAGCCCAATACAACTGAACACTGAAGCTTTCTTT. V usage is TRBV6-5 and J usage is TRBJ1-1, with no clear D. V was pared by 6 bases and J by 0 bases, with 11 bases between. The germline CDR1 and CDR2 sequences are MNHEY and SVGAGI. The CDR3 contains 14 residues.

The gene calls are TRBV6-1 and TRBJ1-4; D possibly corresponds to TRBD1 (5 bases). The CDR3 has 17 residues. Trimming stripped 4 bases from V and 7 bases from J, with 22 bases between. From germline, CDR1 is MNHNS and CDR2 SASEGT. CDR3 bases: TGTGCCAGCAGTGGCCGCTCATTAGTCGGCGGGGGTGAAAAACTGTTTTTT. This sequence encodes CASSGRSLVGGGEKLFF.

V gene TRBV12-2 combines with J gene TRBJ2-1; the table's D call of TRBD1 was not tested on the DNA. TRBV12-2 represents a pseudogene. This CDR3 region has 12 residues. The CDR3 DNA follows: TGTGCATCTCGTACAGGGTACAATGAGCAGTTCTTC. Residues: CASRTGYNEQFF.

This sequence joins TRBV24-1 and TRBJ2-5; a possible D gene is TRBD1 (6 bases). CDR1 is KGHDR, CDR2 SFDVKD, per germline. V was clipped by 5 bases and J by 6 bases, with 12 bases between them. The CDR3 is 13 residues long. This chain's CDR3 is CATSVSRGKTQYF. The CDR3 nucleotides read TGTGCCACCAGTGTTTCCAGGGGAAAGACCCAGTACTTC.

J is TRBJ2-6 and V is TRBV7-8; D is perhaps TRBD2 (5 bases). The ends were cut back, 4 bases at V and 1 base at J, with 5 bases in the middle. Per germline, CDR1 SGHVS and CDR2 FQNEAQ. The CDR3 consists of 14 residues. CDR3 residues: CASSWRSGANVLTF. DNA for the CDR3: TGTGCCAGCAGCTGGAGGTCTGGGGCCAACGTCCTGACTTTC.

The genes are TRBV10-2 and TRBJ2-7; maybe TRBD1 (6 bases). Trimming took 3 bases from V and 4 from J, leaving 13 bases between them. There are 14 residues in the CDR3. Per the germline V gene, CDR1 is WSHSY and CDR2 is SAAADI. This chain's CDR3 is CASSDRGSGYEQYF. The CDR3 DNA sequence: TGCGCCAGCAGTGACAGGGGATCCGGGTACGAGCAGTACTTC.

V and J are TRBV4-3 and TRBJ2-7, with D perhaps TRBD2 (6 bases). CDR3 length equals 15 residues. CDR1 is LGHNA and CDR2 is YSLEER in the germline V gene. Trimming removed 1 base at V and 3 bases at J, with 13 bases between. The CDR3 reads CASSQGAGTNYEQYF. CDR3 nucleotide sequence: TGCGCCAGCAGCCAAGGGGCGGGAACGAACTACGAGCAGTACTTC.

This chain connects TRBV5-6 to TRBJ1-4; D is possibly TRBD1 (6 bases). Germline CDR1 SGHDT, CDR2 YYEEEE. The V gene lost 1 base and the J gene lost 5 bases, with 12 bases spanning the gap. CDR3 length: 15 amino acids. The CDR3 region has the DNA TGTGCCAGCAGCTTGCCGGGGACACCGAATGAAAAACTGTTTTTT. This encodes CASSLPGTPNEKLFF.

This sequence joins TRBV28 and TRBJ1-4; 7 bases line up with TRBD1. The V and J ends lost 3 bases and 3 bases, in that order; junction bases with no gene match: 10. Germline loops: CDR1 MDHEN, CDR2 SYDVKM. The CDR3 spans 17 residues. The CDR3 reads CASSFFFPGTANEKLFF. In nucleotides, the CDR3 is TGTGCCAGCAGTTTCTTCTTCCCAGGGACAGCTAATGAAAAACTGTTTTTT. The whole variable domain, filled in from reference TRBV28 and TRBJ1-4, reads DVKVTQSSRYLVKRTGEKVFLECVQDMDHENMFWYRQDPGLGLRLIYFSYDVKMKEKGDIPEGYSVSREKKERFSLILESASTNQTSMYLCASSFFFPGTANEKLFFGSGTQLSVL.

The gene calls are TRBV9 and TRBJ2-3; possibly TRBD1 for D (6 bases). This CDR3 spans 16 amino acids. Trimming took off 0 bases at V and 4 bases at J, with 15 bases between the two ends. CDR1 is SGDLS and CDR2 is YYNGEE in the germline V gene. The CDR3 DNA reads as TGTGCCAGCAGCGTAGATTTAGGAGAGGGGGCAGATACGCAGTATTTT. Its translation: CASSVDLGEGADTQYF.

With respect to this clone: Here the CDR3 omits its conserved ending phenylalanine or tryptophan, so a read error is the likely source. No DNA is shown, since the ends of the CDR3 on it are uncertain; the CDR3 is the one TCRdb lists. The chain links TRBV12-5 to TRBJ1-1. The CDR3 is 9 amino acids long, termini counted. The germline V gene encodes CDR1 LGHNT and CDR2 FRNRAP. The CDR3 here is CASGLDGTG.

V is TRBV5-1 and J is TRBJ2-7; 11 bases match TRBD2. Germline CDR1 SGHRS, CDR2 YFSETQ. The CDR3 length is 13 residues. V dropped 5 bases and J dropped 2; count of bases not matched to a gene: 0. The CDR3 region has the DNA TGCGCCAGCAGGACTAGCGGGACCTACGAGCAGTACTTC. Protein: CASRTSGTYEQYF.

This clone was picked up a small number of times. The gene calls are TRBV11-2 and TRBJ2-2; TRBD2 is a possible D gene (6 bases). The V gene lost 1 base and the J gene lost 5 bases, with 14 bases spanning the gap. CDR3 length equals 16 residues. Per the germline V gene, CDR1 is SGHAT and CDR2 is FQNNGV. CDR3 nucleotides: TGTGCCAGCAGCTTAGGGCGGCTAGCGAGTACCGGGGAGCTGTTTTTT. This encodes CASSLGRLASTGELFF.